Listed here are 26 T cell receptor beta chains from one sample, sequenced in a study of graft-versus-host responses after intestinal transplantation. Antigens of these TCRs are unknown. Here immunoSEQ multiplex PCR was the method, and the copy in TCRdb shows in-frame clones only, minus some. Of about 110,000 clones listed, roughly 87% are singletons. Specimen: unstimulated CD4+ T cells sorted from spleen or lymph node cells, collected before transplant. These receptors were obtained from a human donor who was the organ donor for an intestinal transplant.

Only one count was recorded for this clone. The chain has TRBV11-2 and TRBJ1-6, with D tentatively TRBD1 (5 bases). V lost 2 bases and J 10 bases, leaving 12 bases between the germline ends. The CDR3 has 14 amino acids. From germline, CDR1 is SGHAT and CDR2 FQNNGV. CDR3 amino acids: CASSLSGAKSPLHF. For the CDR3, the DNA is TGTGCCAGCAGCTTATCTGGGGCCAAGTCACCCCTCCACTTT. Full variable domain (remainder filled in from reference TRBV11-2 and TRBJ1-6): EAGVAQSPRYKIIEKRQSVAFWCNPISGHATLYWYQQILGQGPKLLIQFQNNGVVDDSQLPKDRFSAERLKGVDSTLKIQPAKLEDSAVYLCASSLSGAKSPLHFGNGTRLTVT.

V is TRBV5-1 and J is TRBJ1-3; 8 bases are shared with TRBD1. CDR1 and CDR2 from the germline V gene are SGHRS and YFSETQ. The V segment lost 3 bases and the J segment 2 bases; nucleotides outside the gene matches: 1. The CDR3 extends over 14 amino acids. CDR3 in amino acids: CASSSDRAGNTIYF. The CDR3 DNA sequence: TGCGCCAGCAGCTCGGACAGGGCTGGAAACACCATATATTTT.

This clone has a single count. J is TRBJ1-1 and V is TRBV5-1; the match to TRBD1 covers 7 bases. The CDR3 extends over 16 amino acids. The germline V gene has CDR1 SGHRS and CDR2 YFSETQ. Losses at the gene ends were 1 base for V and 0 bases for J; bases not matched to a gene: 6. As DNA, the CDR3 is TGCGCCAGCAGCTTGATTCCGGGACAGCTGAACACTGAAGCTTTCTTT. This codes for CASSLIPGQLNTEAFF. The full variable domain, with the rest looked up from reference TRBV5-1 and TRBJ1-1, is KAGVTQTPRYLIKTRGQQVTLSCSPISGHRSVSWYQQTPGQGLQFLFEYFSETQRNKGNFPGRFSGRQFSNSRSEMNVSTLELGDSALYLCASSLIPGQLNTEAFFGQGTRLTVV.

The CDR3 DNA is TGCGCCAGCAGCTTGGCCCAGGGGGCTTGGGTGGACACTGAAGCTTTCTTT. Encoded protein: CASSLAQGAWVDTEAFF. The chain has TRBV5-1 and TRBJ1-1; TRBD1 matches at 8 bases. This CDR3 has 17 amino acids. Losses at the gene ends were 0 bases for V and 3 bases for J; bases not matched to a gene: 10. The germline V gene has CDR1 SGHRS and CDR2 YFSETQ.

This sequence joins TRBV6-5 and TRBJ1-1, with a weak D call TRBD1 (5 bases). CDR3 length equals 14 residues. V was shortened by 5 bases and J by 1 base, with 11 bases between the two germline ends. Germline V CDR1 and CDR2: MNHEY, SVGAGI. The DNA for the CDR3 is TGTGCCAGCAGTAAGGGACGGCAGAACACTGAAGCTTTCTTT. This gives the protein CASSKGRQNTEAFF.

The chain carries TRBV6-6 and TRBJ2-7; 11 bases are a match to TRBD2. The CDR3 loop spans 15 amino acids. V lost 2 bases, J lost 3 bases, and 3 bases stayed unmatched. Germline loops: CDR1 MNHNY, CDR2 SVGAGI (reference sequence). DNA of the CDR3: TGTGCCAGCAGTTACGGGGGACTAGCGGACTACGAGCAGTACTTC. Translated: CASSYGGLADYEQYF.

Turning to this clone: Different DNA sequences within this sample yield the same CDR3. The rearrangement links TRBV19 to TRBJ2-1; D is uncertain. There are 11 residues in the CDR3. Trimming left V 4 bases short and J 7 bases short, with 5 bases between. CDR1 is LNHDA and CDR2 is SQIVND in the germline V gene (reference sequence). The CDR3 here is CASSRWNEQFF. The CDR3 bases are TGTGCCAGTAGTAGGTGGAATGAGCAGTTCTTC.

This clone was seen a few times. This chain uses TRBV9 with TRBJ2-3, with 7 bases matching TRBD1. Per germline, CDR1 SGDLS and CDR2 YYNGEE. Trimming at V came to 0 bases and at J to 4 bases, leaving 5 bases not matched to a gene. This CDR3 is built from 15 residues. CDR3 protein: CASSVVGGGSDTQYF. The CDR3 DNA follows: TGTGCCAGCAGCGTAGTAGGGGGCGGGTCAGATACGCAGTATTTT.

The rearrangement uses TRBV4-2 and TRBJ2-5; no definite D call. The CDR3 has 15 amino acids. V was cut by 1 base and J by 7 bases, with 16 bases left in between. The germline CDR1 and CDR2 sequences are LGHNA and YNFKEQ. CDR3 in amino acids: CASSQGERPPWTQYF. The CDR3 nucleotides are TGTGCCAGCAGCCAAGGGGAAAGACCCCCGTGGACCCAGTACTTC.

The chain carries TRBV6-5 and TRBJ1-1, with D maybe TRBD1 (5 bases). This CDR3 comprises 15 residues. CDR1 MNHEY and CDR2 SVGAGI come from the germline V gene. V was clipped by 6 bases and J by 0 bases, with 14 bases between them. The chain's CDR3 is CASSATGRMNTEAFF. Written as DNA, the CDR3 is TGTGCCAGCAGCGCGACGGGACGGATGAACACTGAAGCTTTCTTT.

Concerning this clone itself: The same CDR3 is also encoded by other DNA sequences in this sample. The chain couples TRBV6-1 to TRBJ2-3; D possibly corresponds to TRBD1 (6 bases). Germline lookup yields CDR1 MNHNS and CDR2 SASEGT. This CDR3 contains 14 residues. Deletions cut 7 bases from V and 2 bases from J, with 13 bases between. CDR3 in amino acids: CASTLQGSTDTQYF. CDR3 coding DNA: TGTGCCAGCACCCTACAGGGATCCACAGATACGCAGTATTTT.

This chain links TRBV7-3 with TRBJ2-7, with D perhaps assigned TRBD1 or TRBD2 (6 bases each). The V and J ends lost 5 bases and 3 bases respectively, with 14 bases between them. This CDR3 has 14 amino acids. Germline loops: CDR1 SGHTA, CDR2 FQGTGA. Written as DNA, the CDR3 is TGTGCCAGCAGCCCAAGGGGGGCAAACTACGAGCAGTACTTC. Translating gives CASSPRGANYEQYF.

This chain connects TRBV19 to TRBJ2-7, with TRBD2 matching 12 bases. Germline values: CDR1 LNHDA, CDR2 SQIVND (reference sequence). The V gene end was trimmed by 3 bases and the J gene end by 2 bases; junction bases not matched to a gene: 2. The CDR3 is 15 amino acids. The CDR3 nucleotides are TGTGCCAGTAGTATCGGACTAGCGGGGCCCTACGAGCAGTACTTC. It yields the protein CASSIGLAGPYEQYF.

CDR3 sequence (DNA): TGTGCCAGCAGTGTTACGACCCTCGCGGGGGCCCAGCATTTT. It codes for CASSVTTLAGAQHF. The rearrangement links TRBV2 to TRBJ1-5, with D possibly being TRBD1 (5 bases). Germline CDR1 is SNHLY and CDR2 is FYNNEI. V was pared by 4 bases and J by 11 bases, with 18 bases between. The CDR3 is made up of 14 amino acids.

The V and J genes are TRBV6-5 and TRBJ1-6; 7 positions agree with TRBD1. CDR1 and CDR2 from the germline V gene are MNHEY and SVGAGI. The ends lost 6 bases at V and 8 bases at J; junction bases unmatched: 7. This CDR3 is 14 amino acids long. The CDR3 here is CASRSTGVYSPLHF. The CDR3 region has the DNA TGTGCCAGCAGATCTACAGGGGTCTATTCACCCCTCCACTTT.

J is TRBJ1-2 and V is TRBV6-1, with a possible D match to TRBD1 (5 bases). CDR3 length: 15 amino acids. Germline lookup yields CDR1 MNHNS and CDR2 SASEGT. The ends were cut back, 6 bases at V and 0 bases at J, with 14 bases in the middle. The CDR3 spells CASRSGTRPNYGYTF. The CDR3 DNA follows: TGTGCCAGCAGGTCCGGGACCCGACCTAACTATGGCTACACCTTC.

The gene calls are TRBV29-1 and TRBJ2-1; TRBD2 agrees at 10 bases. The CDR3 totals 14 residues. Trimming at V came to 8 bases and at J to 2 bases, leaving 6 bases not matched to a gene. CDR1 and CDR2 from the germline V gene are SQVTM and ANQGSEA. The CDR3: CSFSGRATYNEQFF. Written as DNA, the CDR3 is TGCAGCTTCAGCGGGAGGGCCACCTACAATGAGCAGTTCTTC.

The J gene is TRBJ2-1, the V gene TRBV7-3; the D gene could be TRBD1 or TRBD2 (5 bases each). The germline V and J ends were trimmed by 5 bases and 9 bases, with 14 bases remaining between them. This CDR3 spans 13 amino acids. Germline lookup yields CDR1 SGHTA and CDR2 FQGTGA. CDR3 sequence reads: CASSPRPGREQFF. DNA of the CDR3: TGTGCCAGCAGCCCCAGGCCGGGACGTGAGCAGTTCTTC.

CDR3 amino acids: CASRGGEGNTGELFF. The CDR3 DNA reads TGCGCCAGCAGGGGCGGAGAGGGAAACACCGGGGAGCTGTTTTTT. The chain combines TRBV5-1 with TRBJ2-2; D may be TRBD2 (5 bases). CDR1 SGHRS and CDR2 YFSETQ come from the germline V gene. The CDR3 length is 15 residues. V was shortened by 5 bases and J by 2 bases, with 13 bases between the two germline ends.

V and J are TRBV14 and TRBJ1-2; the D gene is possibly TRBD1 (6 bases). CDR3 size: 10 residues. The germline V gene has CDR1 SGHDN and CDR2 FVKESK. CDR3 loop: CVLQGEGYTF. CDR3 sequence (DNA): TGTGTACTACAGGGAGAAGGCTACACCTTC. The complete variable domain, with remaining parts taken from reference TRBV14 and TRBJ1-2, reads EAGVTQFPSHSVIEKGQTVTLRCDPISGHDNLYWYRRVMGKEIKFLLHFVKESKQDESGMPNNRFLAERTGGTYSTLKVQPAELEDSGVYFCVLQGEGYTFGSGTRLTVV.

The V and J genes are TRBV6-1 and TRBJ1-1; D is possibly TRBD1 (5 bases). Deletions cut 5 bases from V and 1 base from J, with 8 bases between. The CDR3 totals 13 residues. Germline lookup yields CDR1 MNHNS and CDR2 SASEGT. The CDR3 sequence is CASSIGENTEAFF. Written as DNA, the CDR3 is TGTGCCAGCAGTATAGGGGAGAACACTGAAGCTTTCTTT.

The J gene is TRBJ2-2, the V gene TRBV25-1, with D maybe TRBD2 (6 bases). V was cut by 0 bases and J by 6 bases, with 14 bases left in between. CDR1 and CDR2 (germline): MGHDK, SYGVNS. The CDR3 runs to 16 residues. CDR3 amino acids: CASSEYTRERAGELFF. DNA of the CDR3: TGTGCCAGCAGTGAATACACCCGGGAGAGGGCCGGGGAGCTGTTTTTT.

The chain combines TRBV19 with TRBJ2-1; possibly TRBD1 for D (6 bases). CDR3 size: 16 residues. The V gene's germline CDR1 is LNHDA and CDR2 SQIVND (reference sequence). V was trimmed by 2 bases and J by 0 bases, leaving 11 bases between them. As DNA, the CDR3 is TGTGCCAGTAGTATATCTGGGGGCCCCTCCTACAATGAGCAGTTCTTC. It translates to CASSISGGPSYNEQFF.

The J gene is TRBJ2-7, the V gene TRBV10-3, with D possibly TRBD2 on 5 matching bases. The CDR3 runs 17 residues. The germline V and J ends were trimmed by 0 bases and 6 bases, with 21 bases remaining between them. Germline V lookup: CDR1 ENHRY, CDR2 SYGVKD. This CDR3 reads CAISESEGLNYQFEQYF. As DNA, the CDR3 is TGTGCCATCAGTGAGTCTGAGGGATTGAACTACCAGTTCGAGCAGTACTTC.

The rearrangement joins TRBV5-1 to TRBJ2-1, with D possibly called TRBD1 or TRBD2 (5 bases each). V was cut by 1 base and J by 2 bases, with 7 bases left in between. CDR1 and CDR2 from the germline V gene are SGHRS and YFSETQ. The CDR3 has 14 residues. The CDR3 sequence: CASSLLGAYNEQFF. CDR3 bases: TGCGCCAGCAGCTTGCTGGGGGCCTACAATGAGCAGTTCTTC.

The chain joins TRBV7-3 to TRBJ2-7; 10 nucleotides line up with TRBD1. Germline-derived CDR1 and CDR2 are SGHTA and FQGTGA. With V trimmed by 2 bases and J by 2 bases, 0 bases remained unmatched. The length of the CDR3 is 14 residues. CDR3 nucleotides: TGTGCCAGCAGCTTAGGACAGGGGGCCTACGAGCAGTACTTC. Protein product: CASSLGQGAYEQYF. The whole variable domain, remainder taken from reference TRBV7-3 and TRBJ2-7, is GAGVSQTPSNKVTEKGKYVELRCDPISGHTALYWYRQSLGQGPEFLIYFQGTGAADDSGLPNDRFFAVRPEGSVSTLKIQRTERGDSAVYLCASSLGQGAYEQYFGPGTRLTVT.